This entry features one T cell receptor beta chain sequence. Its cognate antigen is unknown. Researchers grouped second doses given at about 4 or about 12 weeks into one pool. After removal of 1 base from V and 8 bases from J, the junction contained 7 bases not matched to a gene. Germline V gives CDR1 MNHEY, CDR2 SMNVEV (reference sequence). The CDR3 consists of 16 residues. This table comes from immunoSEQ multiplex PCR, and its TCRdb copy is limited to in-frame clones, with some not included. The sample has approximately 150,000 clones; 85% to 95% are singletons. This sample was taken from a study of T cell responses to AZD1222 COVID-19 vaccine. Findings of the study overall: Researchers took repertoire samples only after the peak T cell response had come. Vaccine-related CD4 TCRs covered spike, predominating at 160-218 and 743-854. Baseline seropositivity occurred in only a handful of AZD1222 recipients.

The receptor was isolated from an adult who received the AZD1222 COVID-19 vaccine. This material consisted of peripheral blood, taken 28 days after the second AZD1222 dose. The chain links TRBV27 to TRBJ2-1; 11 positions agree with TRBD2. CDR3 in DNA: TGTGCCAGCAGTTTATTAGCGGGAGGGCCGATAGATGAGCAGTTCTTC. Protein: CASSLLAGGPIDEQFF.